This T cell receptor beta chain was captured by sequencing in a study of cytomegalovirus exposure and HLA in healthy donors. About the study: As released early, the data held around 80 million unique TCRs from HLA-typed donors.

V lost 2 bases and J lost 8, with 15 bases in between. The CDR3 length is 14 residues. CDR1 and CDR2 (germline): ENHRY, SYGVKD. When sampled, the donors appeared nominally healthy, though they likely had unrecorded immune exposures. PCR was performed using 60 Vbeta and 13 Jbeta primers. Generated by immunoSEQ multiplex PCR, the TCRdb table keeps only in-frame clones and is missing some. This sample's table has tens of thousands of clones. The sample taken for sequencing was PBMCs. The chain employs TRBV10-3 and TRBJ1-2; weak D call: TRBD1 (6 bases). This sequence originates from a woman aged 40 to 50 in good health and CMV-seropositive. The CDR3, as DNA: TGTGCCATCAGTGAGGGGGCCGAAGGGACAGGCTACACCTTC. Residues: CAISEGAEGTGYTF.